Described below is a single TCR beta chain sequence and its context. The antigen is unknown. These data belong to a study of T cell responses to AZD1222 COVID-19 vaccine. Regarding the study as a whole: Most donors were white British and more were female, and clonal diversity was possibly underestimated. Sampling that yielded the repertoires occurred only after the peak T cell response. The breadth and depth of Spike-specific TCRs increased once two AZD1222 doses had been given.

V lost 0 bases and J lost 10, with 10 bases in between. Germline CDR1 LGHNA, CDR2 YSLEER. The CDR3 has 13 amino acids. The protocol was immunoSEQ multiplex PCR, while the TCRdb copy is restricted to in-frame clones and leaves out a portion. The sample consists of 100,000 to 150,000 clones, approximately 87% of them appearing once. The sequences come from peripheral blood, collected on day 0 of AZD1222 vaccination. This TCR came from an adult in good health. This sequence joins TRBV4-3 and TRBJ2-1; no reliable D call. CDR3 sequence reads: CASSQENFGEQFF. The CDR3 bases are TGCGCCAGCAGCCAAGAAAACTTCGGAGAGCAGTTCTTC.